This T cell receptor beta chain was identified in a study of shared clonotypes between healthy human individuals. This table comes from immunoSEQ multiplex PCR, and its TCRdb copy is limited to in-frame clones, with some not included. The sample shows roughly 2,300,000 clones, 85% to 95% of them seen only once. Study-level points and caveats: Sharing across four donors was seen in around 5.1% of naive CD4 clonotypes. The generation probabilities recorded for non-shared clonotypes fell below those of clonotypes shared by all four donors. Tissue TCR repertoires likely differ from these blood-only repertoires.

Regarding this clone: Its target is not known.

The CDR3 consists of 15 residues. With 5 bases clipped from V and 7 bases from J, the junction kept 11 bases outside the gene matches. Germline-derived CDR1 and CDR2 are SGHAT and FQNNGV. The clonotype was recovered from a man in his late teens or twenties in good health. Some clones in this sample may be carry-over from other donors' samples. The chain uses TRBV11-2 and TRBJ2-7; TRBD1 agrees at 10 bases. Sequencing input: naive CD4+ T cells from PBMCs. Subset of the sample: CD45RA+ positively selected. CDR3 nucleotides: TGTGCCAGCAGCATTCTTCGGGACAGGGGTCGGGAGCAGTACTTC. Its translation is CASSILRDRGREQYF.